The 21 T cell receptor beta chains below come from one sample, sequenced in a study of T cells after yellow fever vaccination (dated by TCRdb to about 2019). The meaning of the sample's treatment or condition label: live attenuated yellow fever vaccine strain. The library was built by means of 5' RACE. The sequencing machine was an Illumina HiSeq 2500. TCRdb reworked the public reads: Q25 trimming with fastp, MiXCR clone assembly, productive beta chains retained. Every entry covers one CDR3 protein and lists the most common genes and DNA from its rows. The sample profile shows some 600,000 distinct CDR3 sequences; around 12% of them were found once. The ten most abundant clones make up 15% of the sample. This specimen consisted of PBMCs, obtained on the day of the yellow fever booster vaccination. Receptors were obtained from a man aged 30 to 45 who received the YFV17D yellow fever vaccine.

This clonotype was detected ten times or more. CDR3 sequence (DNA): TGCGCCAGCAGCCCCCCAGGGGGGGATGAGCAGTTCTTC. This sequence encodes CASSPPGGDEQFF. The rearrangement uses TRBV4-3 and TRBJ2-1; either TRBD1 or TRBD2 may supply D (7 bases each). Trimming removed 4 bases from V and 8 bases from J, with 12 bases in between. Germline CDR1 and CDR2: LGHNA and YSLEER. The CDR3 covers 13 residues.

This clonotype was detected a few times. This CDR3 reads CATSRDPGAGEAFF. CDR3 sequence (DNA): TGTGCCACCAGCAGAGATCCAGGGGCAGGGGAAGCTTTCTTT. The chain is built from TRBV15 and TRBJ1-1, with D possibly TRBD1 on 6 matching bases. Germline V gene sequence: CDR1 LNHNV, CDR2 YYDKDF (reference sequence). V was shortened by 0 bases and J by 8 bases, with 13 bases between the two germline ends. This CDR3 has 14 amino acids.

The chain recombines TRBV6-1 with TRBJ2-7, with D unclear. Trimming took off 4 bases at V and 3 bases at J, with 10 bases between the two ends. The CDR3 is 13 residues long. Germline CDR1 and CDR2: MNHNS and SASEGT. The CDR3 DNA is TGTGCCAGCAGTGGTTTCGTTAACTACGAGCAGTACTTC. Its translation: CASSGFVNYEQYF.

This clonotype showed up just a few times. V is TRBV12-3 or TRBV12-4 and J is TRBJ2-5, with 8 bases matching TRBD1. The junction had 6 bases not matched to a gene; V was cut back by 5 bases and J by 1 base. The CDR3 spans 15 residues. The CDR3 sequence is CASSKGTGIQETQYF. The CDR3 nucleotides read TGTGCCAGCAGTAAAGGGACAGGCATCCAAGAGACCCAGTACTTC.

This clonotype appeared many times. The chain recombines TRBV7-9 with TRBJ1-1, with D unclear. Germline loops: CDR1 SEHNR, CDR2 FQNEAQ (reference sequence). The CDR3 contains 13 residues. Trimming removed 5 bases from V and 5 bases from J, with 12 bases in between. The CDR3 here is CASSPTPLTEAFF. In DNA form, the CDR3 reads TGTGCCAGCAGCCCAACCCCCCTTACTGAAGCTTTCTTT.

The table lists this clonotype with many counts. The chain employs TRBV7-2 and TRBJ1-1, with no clear D. The germline V gene has CDR1 SGHTA and CDR2 FQGNSA. The V end lost 0 bases, the J end lost 1 base, and 6 bases lay between the germline ends. The CDR3 contains 14 residues. DNA for the CDR3: TGTGCCAGCAGCTTAGCGGTACAGAACACTGAAGCTTTCTTT. It codes for CASSLAVQNTEAFF.

This clonotype occurred a few times. The chain couples TRBV7-2 to TRBJ2-3; tentatively, D is TRBD2 (5 bases). The germline CDR1 and CDR2 sequences are SGHTA and FQGNSA. This CDR3 contains 11 residues. The V end was cut by 8 bases, the J end by 5 bases, with 8 bases between. The CDR3: CASGAGDTQYF. CDR3 DNA sequence: TGTGCCAGCGGCGCGGGAGATACGCAGTATTTT.

The rearrangement joins TRBV20-1 to TRBJ2-7; D call uncertain. The CDR3 covers 13 residues. The germline V and J ends were trimmed by 0 bases and 0 bases, with 6 bases remaining between them. Germline assignment: CDR1 DFQATT and CDR2 SNEGSKA (reference sequence). The CDR3 sequence: CSARDYASYEQYF. CDR3 DNA: TGCAGTGCTAGAGACTACGCCTCCTACGAGCAGTACTTC.

This clonotype was recorded a few times. The CDR3 DNA reads TGTGCCAGCGGCTACAGGGGGGGGTCTGGGGCCAACGTCCTGACTTTC. Its protein is CASGYRGGSGANVLTF. The J gene is TRBJ2-6, the V gene TRBV12-3 or TRBV12-4; a weak D match, TRBD1 (8 bases). Trimming cost V 8 bases and J 1 base, with 15 bases left between them. The CDR3 contains 16 residues.

The chain recombines TRBV7-2 with TRBJ2-5; D possibly matches TRBD1 or TRBD2 (5 bases each). The CDR3 is made up of 12 amino acids. Trimming left V 10 bases short and J 5 bases short, with 14 bases between. Germline V gene sequence: CDR1 SGHTA, CDR2 FQGNSA. The CDR3 nucleotides read TGTGCCACCCGTGGGGGATACGAGACCCAGTACTTC. Its protein is CATRGGYETQYF.

In its sample, this clonotype was seen many times. The chain links TRBV5-1 to TRBJ2-1; TRBD2 matches 10 bases. The germline V gene has CDR1 SGHRS and CDR2 YFSETQ. This CDR3 contains 15 residues. With 6 bases clipped from V and 4 bases from J, the junction kept 7 bases outside the gene matches. The CDR3 bases are TGCGCCAGCACCCAAAGCGGGAGGGATTACAATGAGCAGTTCTTC. Its translation is CASTQSGRDYNEQFF.

V gene TRBV29-1 combines with J gene TRBJ2-3, with TRBD2 matching over 12 bases. Trimming removed 8 bases from V and 4 bases from J; junction bases left unmatched: 10. The V gene's germline CDR1 is SQVTM and CDR2 ANQGSEA. This CDR3 is built from 15 residues. The CDR3 spells CSIILAGGGPDTQYF. Written as DNA, the CDR3 is TGCAGCATCATACTAGCGGGAGGTGGCCCAGATACGCAGTATTTT.

The rearrangement uses TRBV27 and TRBJ2-7; D possibly corresponds to TRBD1 (6 bases). This CDR3 comprises 13 residues. Germline lookup yields CDR1 MNHEY and CDR2 SMNVEV (reference sequence). Trimming cost V 5 bases and J 4 bases, with 12 bases left between them. This CDR3 is CASSADSIYEQYF. The CDR3 DNA reads TGTGCCAGCAGTGCGGACAGCATATACGAGCAGTACTTC.

This clonotype was recorded a few times. The chain is built from TRBV3-1 and TRBJ1-1, with TRBD1 matching 11 bases. Germline V gene sequence: CDR1 LGHDT, CDR2 YNNKEL (reference sequence). After removal of 4 bases from V and 4 bases from J, the junction contained 5 bases not matched to a gene. CDR3 length: 15 residues. The CDR3 DNA is TGTGCCAGCAGCCCGTCCGGGACAGGGGGCACTGAAGCTTTCTTT. Translation gives CASSPSGTGGTEAFF.

The CDR3 region has the DNA TGCAGTGCTAGAGATACTACTAGCGGGAAAGAGACCCAGTACTTC. Protein: CSARDTTSGKETQYF. This sequence joins TRBV20-1 and TRBJ2-5; 10 bases match TRBD2. V shed 0 bases, J shed 3 bases, and the junction held 4 bases outside the gene matches. The CDR3 consists of 15 residues. Germline V gene data show CDR1 as DFQATT and CDR2 as SNEGSKA (reference sequence).

This clonotype was seen at least ten times. In DNA form, the CDR3 reads TGTGCCAGCAGCTGGGACCCTTGGAGGGGCAATGAGCAGTTCTTC. Protein product: CASSWDPWRGNEQFF. The chain joins TRBV5-6 to TRBJ2-1; D is perhaps TRBD2 (6 bases). The CDR3 is made up of 15 amino acids. The germline V gene has CDR1 SGHDT and CDR2 YYEEEE. V dropped 3 bases and J dropped 6 bases, with 16 bases sitting between them.

This clonotype was picked up many times. J is TRBJ2-1 and V is TRBV18; no reliable D call. Germline CDR1 KGHSH, CDR2 LQKENI. This CDR3 spans 12 amino acids. Trimming took 2 bases from V and 6 from J, leaving 5 bases between them. The CDR3: CASSPGSNEQFF. CDR3 DNA sequence: TGTGCCAGCTCACCAGGGTCCAATGAGCAGTTCTTC.

The chain carries TRBV5-1 and TRBJ2-7; D is unclear. Per the germline V gene, CDR1 is SGHRS and CDR2 is YFSETQ. V shed 0 bases and J shed 2 bases, with 6 bases lying between them. This CDR3 has 13 amino acids. CDR3 nucleotides: TGCGCCAGCAGCTTGGAACAGACCTACGAGCAGTACTTC. This gives the protein CASSLEQTYEQYF.

J is TRBJ2-7 and V is TRBV27; the D is unclear. Germline CDR1 MNHEY, CDR2 SMNVEV (reference sequence). Trimming took 6 bases from V and 4 from J, leaving 16 bases between them. This CDR3 contains 14 residues. The CDR3 DNA follows: TGTGCCAGCAGGCGGCGTGGTGGCTTTTACGAGCAGTACTTC. This encodes CASRRRGGFYEQYF.

J is TRBJ2-3 and V is TRBV5-1; 13 bases are shared with TRBD2. Losses at the gene ends were 4 bases for V and 5 bases for J; bases not matched to a gene: 7. The length of the CDR3 is 16 residues. In germline, CDR1 is SGHRS, CDR2 YFSETQ. In DNA form, the CDR3 reads TGCGCCAGCAGCCCACGGACTAGCGGGAGTATAGATACGCAGTATTTT. It specifies CASSPRTSGSIDTQYF. The entire variable domain, with the rest obtained from reference TRBV5-1 and TRBJ2-3, is as follows: KAGVTQTPRYLIKTRGQQVTLSCSPISGHRSVSWYQQTPGQGLQFLFEYFSETQRNKGNFPGRFSGRQFSNSRSEMNVSTLELGDSALYLCASSPRTSGSIDTQYFGPGTRLTVL.

The chain's CDR3 is CASSFISSPYGYTF. In DNA form, the CDR3 reads TGTGCCAGCAGCTTCATTTCGAGCCCCTATGGCTACACCTTC. The chain joins TRBV7-2 to TRBJ1-2, with D unclear. V was cut by 3 bases and J by 4 bases, with 12 bases left in between. In germline, CDR1 is SGHTA, CDR2 FQGNSA. The CDR3 spans 14 residues.